This T cell receptor (beta chain) was recorded in a study of blood T cell repertoires in COVID-19. Across the whole study: There were acute and convalescent COVID-19 samples, and they came from the United States, Italy and Spain. In each case, the material was cDNA or gDNA derived from T cells, B-cell-depleted T cells, or PBMCs.

Profiled with immunoSEQ multiplex PCR; TCRdb holds only in-frame clones, not every one. This sample yields roughly 230,000 clones, of which 89% are seen a single time; 4.6% belongs to the top ten. This CDR3 comprises 14 residues. V shed 6 bases and J shed 10 bases, with 21 bases lying between them. Germline V gives CDR1 SEHNR, CDR2 FQNEAQ (reference sequence). Sequenced input: peripheral blood. This chain links TRBV7-9 with TRBJ1-1, with a weak D call TRBD1 (5 bases). The TCR was taken from a woman aged 40 to 50 who had recovered from COVID-19. The CDR3 sequence: CASRPNGGVDGAFF. The CDR3 nucleotides read TGTGCCAGCAGACCTAACGGGGGGGTCGATGGAGCTTTCTTT.